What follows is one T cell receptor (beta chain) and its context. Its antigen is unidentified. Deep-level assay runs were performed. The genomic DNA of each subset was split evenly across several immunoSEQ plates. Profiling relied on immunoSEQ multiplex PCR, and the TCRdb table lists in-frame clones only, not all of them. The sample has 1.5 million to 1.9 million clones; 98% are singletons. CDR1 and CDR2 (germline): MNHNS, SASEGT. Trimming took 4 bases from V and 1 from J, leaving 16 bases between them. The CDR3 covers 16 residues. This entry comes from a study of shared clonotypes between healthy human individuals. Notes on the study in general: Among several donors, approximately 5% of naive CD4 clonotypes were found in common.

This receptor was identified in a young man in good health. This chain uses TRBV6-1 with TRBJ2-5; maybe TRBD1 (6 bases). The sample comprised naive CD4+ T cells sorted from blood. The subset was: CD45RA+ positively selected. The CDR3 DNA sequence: TGTGCCAGCAGTGCCCTTACGGGGACATTCCAAGAGACCCAGTACTTC. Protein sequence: CASSALTGTFQETQYF.